The 15 T cell receptor beta chains given below trace back to one sample, sequenced in a study of human T cells and chemical hapten exposure. TCRdb reprocessed the RACE reads via MiXCR and lists one record per CDR3 protein. This sample has 62,000 or so distinct CDR3 sequences, with 9.5% to 12% found just once. Time point in this sample: pre-sensitization, week 0. Treatment denoted: therapeutic diphenylcyclopropenone sensitization with weekly scalp DPC. The sequencing used whole blood, collected in connection with sensitization to the hapten diphenylcyclopropenone (DPC). Every receptor here comes from a woman in her fifties or sixties with alopecia areata. Some clones in this sample may be carry-over from other donors' samples.

V is TRBV7-9 and J is TRBJ1-1, with 7 bases matching TRBD1. Trimming removed 2 bases from V and 7 bases from J; junction bases left unmatched: 7. This CDR3 has 14 amino acids. The V gene's germline CDR1 is SEHNR and CDR2 FQNEAQ (reference sequence). The CDR3 DNA follows: TGTGCCAGCAGCTTATTGGGGGGACAGCTTGAAGCTTTCTTT. It encodes CASSLLGGQLEAFF. The full variable domain, its missing parts supplied by reference TRBV7-9 and TRBJ1-1, is DTGVSQNPRHKITKRGQNVTFRCDPISEHNRLYWYRQTLGQGPEFLTYFQNEAQLEKSRLLSDRFSAERPKGSFSTLEIQRTEQGDSAMYLCASSLLGGQLEAFFGQGTRLTVV.

This clonotype appeared many times. V and J are TRBV11-2 and TRBJ1-6; TRBD1 might be the D (5 bases). This CDR3 is 15 amino acids long. V dropped 5 bases and J dropped 10 bases, with 18 bases sitting between them. Germline values: CDR1 SGHAT, CDR2 FQNNGV. Here the CDR3 reads CASSPEWGSKSPLHF. CDR3 nucleotide sequence: TGTGCCAGCAGCCCCGAGTGGGGCAGCAAATCACCCCTCCACTTT. The full variable domain, completed using reference TRBV11-2 and TRBJ1-6, is EAGVAQSPRYKIIEKRQSVAFWCNPISGHATLYWYQQILGQGPKLLIQFQNNGVVDDSQLPKDRFSAERLKGVDSTLKIQPAKLEDSAVYLCASSPEWGSKSPLHFGNGTRLTVT.

This chain connects TRBV28 to TRBJ2-2; 8 nucleotides line up with TRBD1. Germline loops: CDR1 MDHEN, CDR2 SYDVKM. This CDR3 is built from 14 residues. V shed 10 bases and J 4 bases; nucleotides not matched to a gene: 8. CDR3 region: CAILRTGLTGELFF. The CDR3 bases are TGTGCCATCTTAAGGACAGGGCTCACCGGGGAGCTGTTTTTT.

This clonotype was seen at least ten times. This chain links TRBV28 with TRBJ1-2; no definite D call. CDR1 MDHEN and CDR2 SYDVKM come from the germline V gene. V lost 8 bases and J lost 7, with 11 bases in between. The CDR3 contains 11 residues. The DNA for the CDR3 is TGTGCCAGCCGTACTAGTGTTGGCTACACCTTC. Protein sequence: CASRTSVGYTF.

This clonotype was recorded at least ten times. The gene calls are TRBV7-6 and TRBJ2-3; 9 bases are a match to TRBD2. Trimming took 3 bases from V and 6 from J; bases not matched to a gene: 13. The V gene's germline CDR1 is SGHVS and CDR2 FNYEAQ. The CDR3 contains 17 residues. For the CDR3, the DNA is TGTGCCAGCAGCTTGACCGTAGCGGGGGCGCCGGGTGATACGCAGTATTTT. Translating gives CASSLTVAGAPGDTQYF.

CDR3 in amino acids: CASSPREGISYEQYF. The CDR3 bases are TGTGCCAGCAGCCCGAGGGAGGGCATCTCCTACGAGCAGTACTTC. This chain links TRBV11-1 with TRBJ2-7; 7 nucleotides match TRBD2. Losses at the gene ends were 5 bases for V and 0 bases for J; bases not matched to a gene: 7. This CDR3 contains 15 residues. Germline V gene data show CDR1 as SGHAT and CDR2 as FQDESV (reference sequence).

J is TRBJ2-7 and V is TRBV28, with 8 bases that match TRBD1. Losses at the gene ends were 5 bases for V and 2 bases for J; bases not matched to a gene: 2. The CDR3 is 13 residues long. The germline CDR1 and CDR2 sequences are MDHEN and SYDVKM. This CDR3 is CASSDRGAYEQYF. The DNA of the CDR3 is TGTGCCAGCAGTGACAGGGGCGCCTACGAGCAGTACTTC.

This clonotype was detected only a few times. The chain combines TRBV2 with TRBJ1-1; D not certain. Trimming removed 9 bases from V and 2 bases from J, with 13 bases in between. The CDR3 is made up of 13 amino acids. Germline V gene data show CDR1 as SNHLY and CDR2 as FYNNEI. The CDR3 protein is CARREGRNTEAFF. The CDR3 DNA reads TGTGCCAGGCGAGAGGGCAGAAACACTGAAGCTTTCTTT.

The chain has TRBV20-1 and TRBJ2-2; TRBD2 matches 9 bases. This CDR3 region has 15 residues. Germline CDR1 DFQATT, CDR2 SNEGSKA (reference sequence). The V and J ends lost 5 bases and 7 bases, in that order; junction bases with no gene match: 11. CDR3 loop: CSAVLPAGGGGELFF. The CDR3, as DNA: TGCAGTGCTGTCCTCCCCGCGGGGGGGGGCGGGGAGCTGTTTTTT.

The chain employs TRBV5-1 and TRBJ1-4; D not certain. The germline gives CDR1 SGHRS, CDR2 YFSETQ. Trimming removed 0 bases from V and 8 bases from J, with 8 bases in between. This CDR3 is built from 13 residues. The CDR3 coding sequence is TGCGCCAGCAGCTTGGACAGAGCAGAAAAACTGTTTTTT. It is translated as CASSLDRAEKLFF.

J is TRBJ1-5 and V is TRBV12-3 or TRBV12-4, with 11 positions matching TRBD1. With V trimmed by 6 bases and J by 3 bases, 4 bases remained unmatched. The CDR3 has 15 residues. CDR3 nucleotide sequence: TGTGCCAGCAGGCGGACAGGGGGCAACAATCAGCCCCAGCATTTT. Its protein product is CASRRTGGNNQPQHF.

This clonotype was seen ten or more times. Here the CDR3 reads CASSDRQGSNSPLHF. The CDR3 DNA follows: TGTGCCAGCAGTGACCGGCAGGGCTCCAATTCACCCCTCCACTTT. The genes are TRBV6-6 and TRBJ1-6; D might be TRBD1 (5 bases). The CDR3 has 15 amino acids. V was trimmed by 5 bases and J by 7 bases, leaving 15 bases between them. Germline assignment: CDR1 MNHNY and CDR2 SVGAGI (reference sequence).

Ten or more counts support this clonotype. This chain uses TRBV7-9 with TRBJ2-6, with D possibly being TRBD1 (5 bases). There are 18 residues in the CDR3. Trimming shortened V by 5 bases and J by 4 bases, and 21 bases separated the two germline ends. CDR1 and CDR2 from the germline V gene are SEHNR and FQNEAQ (reference sequence). The CDR3 spells CASSLGRKRGPGANVLTF. Here the CDR3 DNA reads TGTGCCAGCAGCCTAGGGCGAAAAAGGGGCCCGGGGGCCAACGTCCTGACTTTC.

This clonotype was recorded at least ten times. The J gene is TRBJ2-2, the V gene TRBV20-1; D not certain. The CDR3 extends over 16 amino acids. V was trimmed by 4 bases and J by 5 bases, leaving 20 bases between them. The germline gives CDR1 DFQATT, CDR2 SNEGSKA (reference sequence). CDR3: CSATPGSQTATGELFF. Here the CDR3 DNA reads TGCAGTGCTACCCCGGGTTCACAAACGGCTACCGGGGAGCTGTTTTTT.

This clonotype was seen many times. The chain joins TRBV18 to TRBJ2-1, with D maybe TRBD2 (5 bases). Germline V gene data show CDR1 as KGHSH and CDR2 as LQKENI. The V end was cut by 3 bases, the J end by 9 bases, with 12 bases between. The CDR3 extends over 13 amino acids. CDR3 sequence reads: CASSPREGSEQFF. CDR3 bases: TGTGCCAGCTCACCCCGAGAGGGTAGTGAGCAGTTCTTC.